The 15 T cell receptor beta chains below come from one sample, sequenced in a study. Using its own MiXCR run on the 5' RACE reads, TCRdb lists one record per CDR3 protein. The table lists about 54,000 distinct CDR3 sequences, over 15% of them singletons. The specimen sequenced was naive CD4+ T cells sorted from blood. Noted subset: naive CD4+ T cells, CD4+CD45RA+CD25-. The receptors shown here come from a female donor with breast cancer.

This clonotype has only a few counts. The chain links TRBV5-1 to TRBJ2-7, with D uncertain. Between the trimmed V and J ends, which lost 2 bases and 0 bases, there was a span of 12 bases. CDR1 and CDR2 from the germline V gene are SGHRS and YFSETQ. The CDR3 covers 15 residues. The CDR3 protein is CASSFGLPSSYEQYF. The CDR3 nucleotides are TGCGCCAGCAGCTTCGGCCTCCCGAGCTCCTACGAGCAGTACTTC.

The rearrangement joins TRBV18 to TRBJ2-7; 9 positions agree with TRBD1. CDR3 length: 14 amino acids. J was trimmed by 4 bases and V by 4 bases; bases with no gene match: 5. Germline V gives CDR1 KGHSH, CDR2 LQKENI. The CDR3 nucleotides are TGTGCCAGCTCACTACCGGGACAGGGTTACGAGCAGTACTTC. It is translated as CASSLPGQGYEQYF. The variable domain in full, completed from reference TRBV18 and TRBJ2-7, reads NAGVMQNPRHLVRRRGQEARLRCSPMKGHSHVYWYRQLPEEGLKFMVYLQKENIIDESGMPKERFSAEFPKEGPSILRIQQVVRGDSAAYFCASSLPGQGYEQYFGPGTRLTVT.

This chain joins TRBV7-9 and TRBJ1-4; D remains unclear. The germline gives CDR1 SEHNR, CDR2 FQNEAQ (reference sequence). The V end was cut by 7 bases, the J end by 12 bases, with 9 bases between. The CDR3 is 10 amino acids. CDR3 sequence (DNA): TGTGCCAGCACCCTCTTCCAACTGTTTTTT. Translating it yields CASTLFQLFF.

This clonotype was detected a few times. The J gene is TRBJ2-7, the V gene TRBV7-2; D ambiguous. This CDR3 region has 13 residues. The V gene's germline CDR1 is SGHTA and CDR2 FQGNSA. The V end lost 1 base, the J end lost 5 bases, and 9 bases lay between the germline ends. The CDR3 sequence: CASSLDGLDEQYF. CDR3 in DNA: TGTGCCAGCAGCTTAGACGGGTTGGACGAGCAGTACTTC.

This clonotype has a handful of counts. The chain joins TRBV20-1 to TRBJ2-1; TRBD1 matches at 12 bases. Germline CDR1 is DFQATT and CDR2 is SNEGSKA (reference sequence). This CDR3 has 14 residues. V was pared by 6 bases and J by 2 bases, with 2 bases of the junction left unmatched. CDR3 region: CSAGDRGPYNEQFF. CDR3 coding DNA: TGCAGTGCCGGGGACAGGGGGCCCTACAATGAGCAGTTCTTC.

Of note for this clonotype: This may arise from a read error, as a much more abundant clone is one base away. The V and J genes are TRBV20-1 and TRBJ2-7; 9 bases match TRBD2. The length of the CDR3 is 14 residues. Germline V lookup: CDR1 DFQATT, CDR2 SNEGSKA (reference sequence). The DNA of the CDR3 is TGCAGTTCTAGAGATCAGCCGCTAGCGGGGCAGGAGTACTTC. Amino acids: CSSRDQPLAGQEYF.

This clonotype was counted at least ten times. The chain has TRBV5-1 and TRBJ2-2, with 7 positions matching TRBD2. The CDR3 is 16 amino acids. Trimming took 0 bases from V and 2 from J; bases not matched to a gene: 4. Germline lookup yields CDR1 SGHRS and CDR2 YFSETQ. This CDR3 is CASSLESSGNTGELFF. In DNA, the CDR3 is TGCGCCAGCAGCTTGGAGTCTAGCGGAAACACCGGGGAGCTGTTTTTT.

The table lists this clonotype with a count of one. This sequence may be a read error, since a much larger clone differs from it by one base. This chain links TRBV6-6 with TRBJ2-1; 12 bases align to TRBD2. CDR3 length: 19 amino acids. Germline CDR1 reads MNHNY; CDR2 reads SVGAGI (reference sequence). The CDR3 sequence is CASSYPTSGRVGSYNEQCF. The CDR3 nucleotides are TGTGCCAGCAGTTACCCGACTAGCGGGAGAGTGGGCTCCTACAATGAGCAGTGCTTC.

The rearrangement links TRBV5-5 to TRBJ2-7; 10 nucleotides line up with TRBD1. This CDR3 contains 14 residues. Per the germline V gene, CDR1 is SGHKS and CDR2 is YYEKEE (reference sequence). V dropped 4 bases and J dropped 5; count of bases not matched to a gene: 6. The DNA of the CDR3 is TGTGCCAGCAGCCCTGACAGGGGGCATAACGAGCAGTACTTC. Protein sequence: CASSPDRGHNEQYF.

The chain is built from TRBV12-3 or TRBV12-4 and TRBJ2-3; D perhaps matches TRBD1 (5 bases). The V gene lost 2 bases and the J gene lost 3 bases, with 6 bases spanning the gap. The CDR3 covers 13 residues. The CDR3 region is CASSLRQTDTQYF. In DNA form, the CDR3 reads TGTGCCAGCAGTTTACGACAGACAGATACGCAGTATTTT.

This clonotype was seen just once. The junction differs from germline at one of its ends, possibly a read error. The V and J genes are TRBV6-5 and TRBJ2-1, with 9 bases identical to TRBD2. The V gene's germline CDR1 is MNHEY and CDR2 SVGAGI. This CDR3 is 17 amino acids long. CDR3 sequence: CVSSYSPAGGIYNEQFF. The CDR3 DNA reads TGTGTCAGCAGTTACTCTCCGGCGGGAGGGATCTACAATGAGCAGTTCTTC.

The chain has TRBV20-1 and TRBJ2-7, with TRBD2 identical over 15 bases. The CDR3 spans 17 residues. The germline gives CDR1 DFQATT, CDR2 SNEGSKA (reference sequence). Germline trimming cut 5 bases from V and 6 bases from J; bases unmatched to any gene: 14. The CDR3 sequence is CSALGLAGGRGMGEQYF. The DNA of the CDR3 is TGCAGTGCTCTCGGACTAGCGGGAGGGAGGGGAATGGGCGAGCAGTACTTC.

This clonotype came up a few times. This chain joins TRBV2 and TRBJ2-7; D is perhaps TRBD2 (6 bases). This CDR3 is built from 15 residues. V dropped 6 bases and J dropped 0 bases, with 15 bases sitting between them. CDR1 and CDR2 (germline): SNHLY, FYNNEI. The CDR3: CASRSNRESSYEQYF. CDR3 in DNA: TGTGCCAGCAGATCAAACCGGGAGTCCTCCTACGAGCAGTACTTC.

This chain uses TRBV11-2 with TRBJ2-1; TRBD2 matches 12 bases. The CDR3 spans 14 residues. Losses at the gene ends were 6 bases for V and 8 bases for J; bases not matched to a gene: 5. Germline CDR1 and CDR2: SGHAT and FQNNGV. CDR3 amino acids: CASRQTSGSHEQFF. The CDR3 nucleotides are TGTGCCAGCAGACAGACTAGCGGGAGTCATGAGCAGTTCTTC.

This clonotype turned up a few times. The chain employs TRBV7-3 and TRBJ2-1; D ambiguous. This CDR3 has 14 amino acids. The germline gives CDR1 SGHTA, CDR2 FQGTGA. The V end was cut by 2 bases, the J end by 5 bases, with 10 bases between. CDR3 amino acids: CASSLVGRNNEQFF. As DNA, the CDR3 is TGTGCCAGCAGCTTAGTTGGGCGGAACAATGAGCAGTTCTTC. Supplemented by reference TRBV7-3 and TRBJ2-1, the full variable domain reads GAGVSQTPSNKVTEKGKYVELRCDPISGHTALYWYRQSLGQGPEFLIYFQGTGAADDSGLPNDRFFAVRPEGSVSTLKIQRTERGDSAVYLCASSLVGRNNEQFFGPGTRLTVL.